Sequencing of this T cell receptor (beta chain) was carried out in a study of cytomegalovirus exposure and HLA in healthy donors. Regarding this clone: The antigen remains unidentified.

In the PCR, 60 Vbeta and 13 Jbeta primers were used. Clones were sequenced by immunoSEQ multiplex PCR, and TCRdb holds only the in-frame ones, with some missing. The table lists 130,000 to 150,000 clones, about 78% of them singletons, with nearly 7% in the top ten. Study-level results: What a later analysis reportedly showed was that an Asian-associated ancestry cluster had fewer N-insertions than the roughly 700-donor mean. The study reported that TCR beta sequences accurately predicted HLA-A and HLA-B alleles in most subjects.

This clonotype was obtained from a man aged 35-49 years in good health and CMV-seropositive. Sequencing was done on a sample of PBMCs.

CDR3 nucleotides: TGTGCCAGCAGCGTACAGTTGGGTTCGTATCAGGGCTACACCTTC. Translating gives CASSVQLGSYQGYTF. This chain uses TRBV28 with TRBJ1-2; the D is unclear. Germline V gene lookup returns CDR1 MDHEN and CDR2 SYDVKM. CDR3 length equals 15 residues. The V end was cut by 6 bases, the J end by 8 bases, with 22 bases between.